These 31 T cell receptor beta chains were all obtained from the same sample, sequenced in a study of T cell responses to AZD1222 COVID-19 vaccine. Only in-frame clones appear in the TCRdb table, and some are missing; sequencing was by immunoSEQ multiplex PCR. The sample's table shows 150,000 or so clones. Sequencing was done on a sample of peripheral blood. The receptors shown here come from an adult in good health.

The gene calls are TRBV5-1 and TRBJ2-5; D is possibly TRBD2 (6 bases). The CDR3 has 13 residues. The ends were cut back, 1 base at V and 4 bases at J, with 8 bases in the middle. Per germline, CDR1 SGHRS and CDR2 YFSETQ. This CDR3 reads CASSLLGGETQYF. CDR3 sequence (DNA): TGCGCCAGCAGCTTGTTGGGGGGAGAGACCCAGTACTTC.

The chain employs TRBV6-2 or TRBV6-3 and TRBJ1-1; D gene uncertain. The CDR3 extends over 14 amino acids. The germline V and J ends were trimmed by 0 bases and 10 bases, with 15 bases remaining between them. CDR1 is MNHEY and CDR2 is SVGEGT in the germline V gene. CDR3 DNA sequence: TGTGCCAGCAGTTACTCGAATGAAGGAGGAGGAGCTTTCTTT. Residues: CASSYSNEGGGAFF.

V and J are TRBV7-9 and TRBJ2-7; tentative D call: TRBD2 (5 bases). Germline CDR1 is SEHNR and CDR2 is FQNEAQ (reference sequence). The germline V and J ends were trimmed by 2 bases and 5 bases, with 10 bases remaining between them. This CDR3 has 13 amino acids. The DNA of the CDR3 is TGTGCCAGCAGCTTAAGCCTAGCCCACGAGCAGTACTTC. It is translated as CASSLSLAHEQYF.

The rearrangement links TRBV6-6 to TRBJ2-5; 7 nucleotides align to TRBD2. Germline V gene sequence: CDR1 MNHNY, CDR2 SVGAGI (reference sequence). This CDR3 contains 13 residues. The trim removed 8 bases at V and 3 bases at J, leaving 6 bases unmatched. CDR3 loop: CASLPSGEETQYF. The CDR3 coding sequence is TGTGCCAGCCTCCCAAGCGGGGAAGAGACCCAGTACTTC.

The V and J genes are TRBV5-1 and TRBJ1-6; 9 positions match TRBD1. CDR3 length: 15 amino acids. Looked up from germline, CDR1 is SGHRS and CDR2 is YFSETQ. V was clipped by 4 bases and J by 6 bases; unmatched bases: 5. Here the CDR3 reads CASSPGGQGNSPLHF. The CDR3, as DNA: TGCGCCAGCAGCCCGGGGGGACAGGGTAATTCACCCCTCCACTTT.

The V gene is TRBV14, the J gene TRBJ2-5, with D unresolved. The germline V gene encodes CDR1 SGHDN and CDR2 FVKESK. The CDR3 runs to 14 residues. With 4 bases removed from V and 4 bases from J, the gap between germline ends came to 13 bases. The CDR3 loop is CASSPSVFAETQYF. CDR3 bases: TGTGCCAGCAGCCCTTCAGTTTTTGCAGAGACCCAGTACTTC. Drawing the rest from reference TRBV14 and TRBJ2-5, the complete variable domain is EAGVTQFPSHSVIEKGQTVTLRCDPISGHDNLYWYRRVMGKEIKFLLHFVKESKQDESGMPNNRFLAERTGGTYSTLKVQPAELEDSGVYFCASSPSVFAETQYFGPGTRLLVL.

The rearrangement links TRBV19 to TRBJ1-5; no reliable D call. Germline CDR1 reads LNHDA; CDR2 reads SQIVND (reference sequence). This CDR3 is 19 amino acids long. V lost 6 bases to trimming and J lost 3 bases, with 27 bases between them. CDR3 DNA: TGTGCCAGTAGCAGGAAGGGTTCGGAGTTGGCCCTTAACAATCAGCCCCAGCATTTT. This gives the protein CASSRKGSELALNNQPQHF.

The J gene is TRBJ1-2, the V gene TRBV15; D ambiguous. V shed 3 bases and J shed 6 bases, with 11 bases lying between them. The CDR3 runs 13 residues. CDR1 is LNHNV, CDR2 YYDKDF, per germline (reference sequence). CDR3 amino acids: CATSSLTWDGYTF. DNA for the CDR3: TGTGCCACCAGCAGTCTTACGTGGGATGGCTACACCTTC.

The rearrangement links TRBV9 to TRBJ2-1; D unresolved. The CDR3 extends over 11 amino acids. Germline V lookup: CDR1 SGDLS, CDR2 YYNGEE. Deletions cut 3 bases from V and 12 bases from J, with 10 bases between. In DNA, the CDR3 is TGTGCCAGCAGCGCTGGTCTGGTGCAGTTCTTC. Translation: CASSAGLVQFF.

The chain couples TRBV9 to TRBJ2-5; 8 nucleotides agree with TRBD2. The germline gives CDR1 SGDLS, CDR2 YYNGEE. V shed 4 bases and J 4 bases; nucleotides not matched to a gene: 9. The CDR3 loop spans 15 amino acids. The CDR3 loop reads CASSPREGGGETQYF. DNA for the CDR3: TGTGCCAGCAGCCCCCGGGAGGGGGGCGGAGAGACCCAGTACTTC.

This chain connects TRBV29-1 to TRBJ2-3; 8 bases agree with TRBD1. This CDR3 spans 15 amino acids. Germline V gene sequence: CDR1 SQVTM, CDR2 ANQGSEA. V shed 7 bases and J 2 bases; nucleotides not matched to a gene: 11. In DNA, the CDR3 is TGCAGCGCGACTCCCGGGACAGGATTCACAGATACGCAGTATTTT. It codes for CSATPGTGFTDTQYF.

The rearrangement links TRBV28 to TRBJ1-2; tentative D call: TRBD1 (5 bases). V was trimmed by 3 bases and J by 4 bases, leaving 15 bases between them. The CDR3 has 15 residues. The V gene's germline CDR1 is MDHEN and CDR2 SYDVKM. CDR3 amino acids: CASSLPRPGTYGYTF. CDR3 bases: TGTGCCAGCAGTTTGCCCCGCCCGGGGACCTATGGCTACACCTTC.

V is TRBV6-1 and J is TRBJ1-2; D gene unclear. This CDR3 has 16 amino acids. Germline-derived CDR1 and CDR2 are MNHNS and SASEGT. Between the trimmed V and J ends, which lost 2 bases and 4 bases, there was a span of 17 bases. The CDR3 region is CASSENPRIRSYGYTF. CDR3 DNA sequence: TGTGCCAGCAGTGAAAACCCCCGTATCCGCTCCTATGGCTACACCTTC.

The rearrangement uses TRBV20-1 and TRBJ1-6, with a tentative D call TRBD1 (5 bases). The CDR3 length is 14 residues. Trimming pared 3 bases from V and 7 bases from J, leaving 13 bases between. Germline loops: CDR1 DFQATT, CDR2 SNEGSKA (reference sequence). The CDR3 nucleotides read TGCAGTGCTAGTGAAACAGGAGGGAATTCACCCCTCCACTTT. As protein: CSASETGGNSPLHF.

This sequence joins TRBV30 and TRBJ1-2; D ambiguous. CDR3 size: 12 residues. CDR1 is GTSNPN, CDR2 SVGIG, per germline (reference sequence). V was clipped by 5 bases and J by 1 base, with 8 bases between them. CDR3 in amino acids: CAWQRINYGYTF. The CDR3 DNA is TGTGCCTGGCAAAGGATTAACTATGGCTACACCTTC. The variable domain in full, completed from reference TRBV30 and TRBJ1-2, reads SQTIHQWPATLVQPVGSPLSLECTVEGTSNPNLYWYRQAAGRGLQLLFYSVGIGQISSEVPQNLSASRPQDRQFILSSKKLLLSDSGFYLCAWQRINYGYTFGSGTRLTVV.

The J gene is TRBJ2-5, the V gene TRBV20-1; TRBD1 aligns across 9 bases. This CDR3 is built from 17 residues. The ends lost 3 bases at V and 2 bases at J; junction bases unmatched: 13. Germline V lookup: CDR1 DFQATT, CDR2 SNEGSKA (reference sequence). This CDR3 is CSASAPGQGMGQETQYF. The CDR3 coding sequence is TGCAGTGCTAGTGCTCCGGGACAGGGTATGGGGCAAGAGACCCAGTACTTC.

V is TRBV3-1 (or the pseudogene TRBV3-2) and J is TRBJ2-4, with 10 nucleotides matching TRBD1. The CDR3 is 14 amino acids. J was trimmed by 8 bases and V by 3 bases; bases with no gene match: 4. From germline, CDR1 is LGHDT and CDR2 YNNKEL (reference sequence). CDR3 residues: CASSHWTGGDIQYF. The CDR3 nucleotides read TGTGCCAGCAGCCACTGGACAGGGGGGGACATTCAGTACTTC.

The chain couples TRBV5-1 to TRBJ1-2, with TRBD1 as a possible D gene (5 bases). With 6 bases removed from V and 6 bases from J, the gap between germline ends came to 18 bases. Germline V gene data show CDR1 as SGHRS and CDR2 as YFSETQ. The CDR3 is made up of 14 amino acids. The CDR3 region has the DNA TGCGCCAGCAAAATGGGACCGATTGGCGATGGCTACACCTTC. Protein product: CASKMGPIGDGYTF. The full variable domain, completed using reference TRBV5-1 and TRBJ1-2, is KAGVTQTPRYLIKTRGQQVTLSCSPISGHRSVSWYQQTPGQGLQFLFEYFSETQRNKGNFPGRFSGRQFSNSRSEMNVSTLELGDSALYLCASKMGPIGDGYTFGSGTRLTVV.

J is TRBJ1-5 and V is TRBV12-3 or TRBV12-4; 7 bases match TRBD1. The CDR3 totals 13 residues. V shed 11 bases, J shed 0 bases, and the junction held 4 bases outside the gene matches. CDR3 sequence reads: CAAGTVSNQPQHF. The CDR3, as DNA: TGTGCCGCCGGGACAGTTAGCAATCAGCCCCAGCATTTT.

V is TRBV5-1 and J is TRBJ2-3, with TRBD2 identical over 8 bases. Germline V CDR1 and CDR2: SGHRS, YFSETQ. The CDR3 contains 17 residues. The V segment lost 0 bases and the J segment 1 base; nucleotides outside the gene matches: 7. CDR3: CASSLVGGAQGTDTQYF. Written as DNA, the CDR3 is TGCGCCAGCAGCTTGGTCGGGGGGGCGCAAGGCACAGATACGCAGTATTTT.

This chain uses TRBV28 with TRBJ1-1; 7 positions match TRBD1. Per the germline V gene, CDR1 is MDHEN and CDR2 is SYDVKM. V lost 8 bases, J lost 5 bases, and 11 bases stayed unmatched. CDR3 length: 14 residues. The CDR3 sequence is CASSVAGGGTEAFF. The CDR3 DNA reads as TGTGCCAGCTCCGTGGCAGGGGGAGGGACTGAAGCTTTCTTT.

The rearrangement links TRBV6-5 to TRBJ2-7; TRBD1 is a possible D gene (6 bases). Germline V CDR1 and CDR2: MNHEY, SVGAGI. The CDR3 contains 15 residues. Trimming took 2 bases from V and 2 from J, leaving 13 bases between them. CDR3 in amino acids: CASSYQAGEAYEQYF. CDR3 nucleotide sequence: TGTGCCAGCAGTTACCAGGCAGGGGAAGCCTACGAGCAGTACTTC.

J is TRBJ1-3 and V is TRBV11-3; D unresolved. CDR1 SGHNT and CDR2 YENEEA come from the germline V gene. V lost 1 base and J 0 bases, leaving 16 bases between the germline ends. The CDR3 runs 18 residues. CDR3 residues: CASSLGGGRSSSGNTIYF. The CDR3 region has the DNA TGTGCCAGCAGCTTAGGAGGAGGCAGGAGCTCCTCTGGAAACACCATATATTTT. The whole variable domain, remainder taken from reference TRBV11-3 and TRBJ1-3, is EAGVVQSPRYKIIEKKQPVAFWCNPISGHNTLYWYLQNLGQGPELLIRYENEEAVDDSQLPKDRFSAERLKGVDSTLKIQPAELGDSAVYLCASSLGGGRSSSGNTIYFGEGSWLTVV.

The CDR3 DNA sequence: TGTGCCAGCAGCTCAGACAGAAATACGCAGTATTTT. This translates into CASSSDRNTQYF. The rearrangement links TRBV27 to TRBJ2-3; weak D call: TRBD1 (5 bases). CDR3 length: 12 amino acids. V lost 6 bases, J lost 7 bases, and 11 bases lay in between. Germline V lookup: CDR1 MNHEY, CDR2 SMNVEV (reference sequence).

The J gene is TRBJ1-4, the V gene TRBV19, with unresolved D. Germline CDR1 reads LNHDA; CDR2 reads SQIVND (reference sequence). V was shortened by 6 bases and J by 8 bases, with 13 bases between the two germline ends. CDR3 length: 13 residues. The CDR3 is CASRLKGTEKLFF. CDR3 nucleotides: TGTGCCAGTAGATTGAAGGGTACGGAAAAACTGTTTTTT.

The DNA of the CDR3 is TGTGCCTGGAGTGTTTTACAGGGGGGCACTGAAGCTTTCTTT. Translation gives CAWSVLQGGTEAFF. This chain joins TRBV30 and TRBJ1-1; 8 bases fit TRBD1. From germline, CDR1 is GTSNPN and CDR2 SVGIG (reference sequence). The CDR3 spans 14 residues. J was trimmed by 4 bases and V by 0 bases; bases with no gene match: 4.

The genes are TRBV30 and TRBJ1-5, with D perhaps matching TRBD1 (5 bases). This CDR3 comprises 13 residues. CDR1 and CDR2 from the germline V gene are GTSNPN and SVGIG (reference sequence). Between the trimmed V and J ends, which lost 4 bases and 3 bases, there was a span of 10 bases. The CDR3 DNA follows: TGTGCCTGGACCGGGGGTAACAATCAGCCCCAGCATTTT. Amino acids: CAWTGGNNQPQHF.

This chain uses TRBV7-6 with TRBJ1-6; perhaps TRBD1 as D (6 bases). Trimming took off 1 base at V and 7 bases at J, with 14 bases between the two ends. In germline, CDR1 is SGHVS, CDR2 FNYEAQ. The CDR3 is 16 residues long. The chain's CDR3 is CASSLGGGPANSPLHF. CDR3 bases: TGTGCCAGCAGCTTAGGTGGGGGGCCGGCGAATTCACCCCTCCACTTT.

The V gene is TRBV7-2, the J gene TRBJ1-6; D remains ambiguous. Germline CDR1 SGHTA, CDR2 FQGNSA. Between the trimmed V and J ends, which lost 5 bases and 7 bases, there was a span of 9 bases. The CDR3 is 13 amino acids. In DNA form, the CDR3 reads TGTGCCAGCAGCCCAAAGGGAAATTCACCCCTCCACTTT. Translating gives CASSPKGNSPLHF.

The chain uses TRBV7-2 and TRBJ2-2, with a tentative D call TRBD2 (6 bases). Germline V gene lookup returns CDR1 SGHTA and CDR2 FQGNSA. V lost 1 base, J lost 0 bases, and 15 bases lay in between. The CDR3 covers 18 residues. Here the CDR3 reads CASSLGRRGLANTGELFF. CDR3 bases: TGTGCCAGCAGCTTAGGGAGGCGGGGCCTCGCGAACACCGGGGAGCTGTTTTTT.

The CDR3 protein is CAISAGKGAKNIQYF. The CDR3 DNA follows: TGTGCCATCAGTGCAGGGAAGGGAGCCAAAAACATTCAGTACTTC. The chain combines TRBV10-3 with TRBJ2-4, with D maybe TRBD1 (5 bases). The CDR3 runs to 15 residues. Deletions cut 4 bases from V and 0 bases from J, with 10 bases between. CDR1 is ENHRY, CDR2 SYGVKD, per germline.